Below are 19 T cell receptor beta chains sequenced from a single sample in a study of tumor-infiltrating lymphocytes in oesophageal squamous cell carcinoma (dated by TCRdb to 2016 to 2018). The library was prepared using PCR. Sequencing instrument: Illumina HiSeq 2000. The public reads were quality trimmed at Q25 with fastp and then assembled into clones with MiXCR by TCRdb, keeping productive beta chains. Each CDR3 protein appears once, grouped with its most common genes and DNA. The sample has 15,000 to 20,000 distinct CDR3 sequences on record, around two fifths of them singletons. Around 40% of the sample goes to the ten largest clones. Sequenced sample: esophageal tumor tissue. Receptor source: a male donor with esophageal squamous cell carcinoma.

The chain joins TRBV12-3 or TRBV12-4 to TRBJ2-6; 10 bases fit TRBD1. The DNA end is a closer match to TRBJ2-7, so the J assignment may be wrong. The CDR3 length is 14 residues. DNA for the CDR3: TGTGCCAGCAGTATCCGGGACAGGGGCTACGAGCAGTACTTC. This gives the protein CASSIRDRGYEQYF.

This chain links TRBV7-9 with TRBJ2-1; D is unresolved. Trimming pared 2 bases from V and 6 bases from J, leaving 8 bases between. Germline loops: CDR1 SEHNR, CDR2 FQNEAQ (reference sequence). The CDR3 sequence is 13 residues long. For the CDR3, the DNA is TGTGCCAGCAGCTTATCTTCGTTCAATGAGCAGTTCTTC. Translating it yields CASSLSSFNEQFF.

Ten or more counts support this clonotype. The rearrangement links TRBV7-2 to TRBJ1-4; possibly TRBD1 for D (6 bases). Germline loops: CDR1 SGHTA, CDR2 FQGNSA. Trimming pared 5 bases from V and 4 bases from J, leaving 11 bases between. CDR3 size: 14 residues. The CDR3 DNA reads as TGTGCCAGCAGCCCGCGACAGGTTAATGAAAAACTGTTTTTT. Its protein product is CASSPRQVNEKLFF.

This chain links TRBV7-4 with TRBJ2-1; D unclear. Trimming took off 7 bases at V and 1 base at J, with 23 bases between the two ends. The CDR3 totals 18 residues. Looked up from germline, CDR1 is SGHVT and CDR2 is SQSDAQ. As DNA, the CDR3 is TGTGCCAGCACCTTTAGTGTGCGAAGACTCTCATCCTACAATGAGCAGTTCTTC. It yields the protein CASTFSVRRLSSYNEQFF.

This clonotype was detected only a few times. The V gene is TRBV7-8, the J gene TRBJ2-1; D remains unclear. Germline values: CDR1 SGHVS, CDR2 FQNEAQ. V lost 3 bases, J lost 7 bases, and 4 bases lay in between. The CDR3 runs 11 residues. CDR3: CASSLLNEQFF. Here the CDR3 DNA reads TGTGCCAGCAGCTTGTTAAATGAGCAGTTCTTC.

The chain is built from TRBV7-8 and TRBJ2-4, with unresolved D. V lost 5 bases, J lost 13 bases, and 24 bases lay in between. This CDR3 has 15 amino acids. Germline V gene sequence: CDR1 SGHVS, CDR2 FQNEAQ. This CDR3 reads CASSTQTITYNEQYF. CDR3 DNA: TGTGCCAGCAGCACCCAGACAATTACCTACAATGAGCAGTACTTC. The full variable domain, completed using reference TRBV7-8 and TRBJ2-4, is GAGVSQSPRYKVAKRGQDVALRCDPISGHVSLFWYQQALGQGPEFLTYFQNEAQLDKSGLPSDRFFAERPEGSVSTLKIQRTQQEDSAVYLCASSTQTITYNEQYFGAGTRLSVL.

The chain is built from TRBV11-2 and TRBJ1-2; 9 bases are shared with TRBD1. Germline values: CDR1 SGHAT, CDR2 FQNNGV. V shed 2 bases, J shed 0 bases, and the junction held 7 bases outside the gene matches. The CDR3 is 17 amino acids. The CDR3 region is CASSLSDRGTSNYGYTF. CDR3 in DNA: TGTGCCAGCAGCTTATCGGACAGGGGAACATCTAACTATGGCTACACCTTC. The variable domain in full, with the rest retrieved from reference TRBV11-2 and TRBJ1-2, is EAGVAQSPRYKIIEKRQSVAFWCNPISGHATLYWYQQILGQGPKLLIQFQNNGVVDDSQLPKDRFSAERLKGVDSTLKIQPAKLEDSAVYLCASSLSDRGTSNYGYTFGSGTRLTVV.

In its sample, this clonotype was seen a few times. The chain links TRBV19 to TRBJ2-6; possibly TRBD1 for D (5 bases). Looked up from germline, CDR1 is LNHDA and CDR2 is SQIVND (reference sequence). The CDR3 consists of 16 residues. Trimming pared 1 base from V and 2 bases from J, leaving 9 bases between. In nucleotides, the CDR3 is TGTGCCAGTAGTATAGGCGCAGGGACTGGGGCCAACGTCCTGACTTTC. Translated: CASSIGAGTGANVLTF.

This clonotype ranks as medium-sized. This chain joins TRBV7-2 and TRBJ1-1; no clear D gene. The V gene lost 6 bases and the J gene lost 3 bases, with 11 bases spanning the gap. The CDR3 is 13 residues long. The germline gives CDR1 SGHTA, CDR2 FQGNSA. The CDR3 DNA is TGTGCCAGCAGGCGCGGTAGGGACACTGAAGCTTTCTTT. Translating gives CASRRGRDTEAFF. Supplemented by reference TRBV7-2 and TRBJ1-1, the full variable domain reads GAGVSQSPSNKVTEKGKDVELRCDPISGHTALYWYRQSLGQGLEFLIYFQGNSAPDKSGLPSDRFSAERTGGSVSTLTIQRTQQEDSAVYLCASRRGRDTEAFFGQGTRLTVV.

The table lists this clonotype with many counts. This chain uses TRBV2 with TRBJ1-2, with no clear D. Germline V gives CDR1 SNHLY, CDR2 FYNNEI. The V gene lost 6 bases and the J gene lost 4 bases, with 21 bases spanning the gap. This CDR3 is built from 16 residues. In DNA, the CDR3 is TGTGCCAGCAGCCCAATGGGCGCAGTTGGGAGCTATGGCTACACCTTC. Translation gives CASSPMGAVGSYGYTF.

This clonotype was picked up a small number of times. The chain is built from TRBV7-2 and TRBJ2-5; D uncertain. Germline assignment: CDR1 SGHTA and CDR2 FQGNSA. The V end lost 3 bases, the J end lost 3 bases, and 8 bases lay between the germline ends. This CDR3 region has 13 residues. The DNA of the CDR3 is TGTGCCAGCAGCTTTTTTGGGGAAGAGACCCAGTACTTC. Its translation: CASSFFGEETQYF.

This clonotype is judged medium-sized. V is TRBV7-9 and J is TRBJ2-3; D is unclear. The CDR3 spans 13 residues. Trimming cost V 2 bases and J 2 bases, with 5 bases left between them. Germline-derived CDR1 and CDR2 are SEHNR and FQNEAQ (reference sequence). CDR3 in DNA: TGTGCCAGCAGCTTACCACCCACAGATACGCAGTATTTT. It yields the protein CASSLPPTDTQYF. Looking up the rest from reference TRBV7-9 and TRBJ2-3 gives the full variable domain: DTGVSQNPRHKITKRGQNVTFRCDPISEHNRLYWYRQTLGQGPEFLTYFQNEAQLEKSRLLSDRFSAERPKGSFSTLEIQRTEQGDSAMYLCASSLPPTDTQYFGPGTRLTVL.

The V gene is TRBV2, the J gene TRBJ2-7; TRBD1 might be the D (6 bases). Germline V CDR1 and CDR2: SNHLY, FYNNEI. This CDR3 contains 12 residues. The V and J ends lost 10 bases and 2 bases respectively, with 12 bases between them. CDR3 region: CAITQGPYEQYF. CDR3 nucleotide sequence: TGTGCCATCACGCAGGGGCCCTACGAGCAGTACTTC.

This clonotype was counted once. One end of the junction varies from germline; a read error may be responsible. V gene TRBV7-8 combines with J gene TRBJ2-3; no clear D gene. CDR3 length equals 12 residues. The germline gives CDR1 SGHVS, CDR2 FQNEAQ. The CDR3 is CASSLGTNEQLF. CDR3 in DNA: TGTGCCAGCAGCTTAGGCACCAATGAGCAGTTATTC. The variable domain in full, with the rest retrieved from reference TRBV7-8 and TRBJ2-3, is GAGVSQSPRYKVAKRGQDVALRCDPISGHVSLFWYQQALGQGPEFLTYFQNEAQLDKSGLPSDRFFAERPEGSVSTLKIQRTQQEDSAVYLCASSLGTNEQLFGPGTRLTVL.

The rearrangement uses TRBV6-1 and TRBJ2-4, with a weak D call TRBD1 (5 bases). The J call may be faulty, since TRBJ2-7 better matches the DNA end. Germline V gene data show CDR1 as MNHNS and CDR2 as SASEGT. CDR3 size: 10 residues. This CDR3 is CASRGREQYF. The CDR3, as DNA: TGTGCCAGCAGGGGGCGCGAGCAGTACTTC.

This clonotype was counted a few times. The CDR3 end shows no conserved phenylalanine or tryptophan, and so a read error is likely. The limits of the CDR3 on the DNA are not certain, so only TCRdb's listed CDR3 is given. This rearrangement joins TRBV7-8 to TRBJ2-7; the D call TRBD1 from the table was never checked on the DNA. With termini counted, the CDR3 has 16 amino acids. CDR1 and CDR2 from the germline V gene are SGHVS and FQNEAQ. This CDR3 reads CASSPLQGVVGYTFGS.

The chain recombines TRBV6-2 or TRBV6-3 with TRBJ2-7; TRBD1 aligns across 8 bases. V was pared by 2 bases and J by 4 bases, with 10 bases of the junction left unmatched. Germline loops: CDR1 MNHEY, CDR2 SVGEGT. This CDR3 is 16 amino acids long. The CDR3 bases are TGTGCCAGCAGTTACGGTCCAGGGGGCGAAAGGTACGAGCAGTACTTC. Amino acids: CASSYGPGGERYEQYF.

V usage is TRBV25-1 and J usage is TRBJ2-6; 7 nucleotides line up with TRBD1. The end of the DNA is better explained by TRBJ2-7, so the J call may be wrong. Germline V gives CDR1 MGHDK, CDR2 SYGVNS. The CDR3 length is 13 residues. CDR3 nucleotide sequence: TGTGCCAGCAGTGAAACAGGGGTTCCCGAGCAGTACTTC. It translates to CASSETGVPEQYF.

V and J are TRBV11-2 and TRBJ1-1, with TRBD1 matching 7 bases. The junction had 4 bases not matched to a gene; V was cut back by 3 bases and J by 9 bases. Germline V CDR1 and CDR2: SGHAT, FQNNGV. This CDR3 comprises 12 residues. The CDR3 bases are TGTGCCAGCAGCTTCGACAGGGAAAAAGCTTTCTTT. Translation gives CASSFDREKAFF.